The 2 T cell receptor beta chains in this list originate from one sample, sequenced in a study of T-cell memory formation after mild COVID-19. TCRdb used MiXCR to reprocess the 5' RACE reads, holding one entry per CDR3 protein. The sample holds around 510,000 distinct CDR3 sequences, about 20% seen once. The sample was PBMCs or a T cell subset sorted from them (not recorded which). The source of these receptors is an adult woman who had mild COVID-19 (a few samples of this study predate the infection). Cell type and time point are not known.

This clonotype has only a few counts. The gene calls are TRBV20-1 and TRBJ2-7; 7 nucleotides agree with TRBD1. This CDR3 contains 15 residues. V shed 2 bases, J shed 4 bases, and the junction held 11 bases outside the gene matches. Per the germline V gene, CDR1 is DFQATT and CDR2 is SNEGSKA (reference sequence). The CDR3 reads CSARYIRDSLYEQYF. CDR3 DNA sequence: TGCAGTGCTAGATATATTCGGGACAGTTTATACGAGCAGTACTTC.

The CDR3 sequence is CASSLARGLGETQYF. As DNA, the CDR3 is TGTGCCAGCAGCTTAGCACGGGGGCTAGGAGAGACCCAGTACTTC. This chain joins TRBV13 and TRBJ2-5; D is tentatively TRBD1 or TRBD2 (6 bases each). Trimming removed 1 base at V and 4 bases at J, with 13 bases between. CDR1 is PRHDT, CDR2 FYEKMQ, per germline (reference sequence). The CDR3 consists of 15 residues. The variable domain in full, with the rest retrieved from reference TRBV13 and TRBJ2-5, is AAGVIQSPRHLIKEKRETATLKCYPIPRHDTVYWYQQGPGQDPQFLISFYEKMQSDKGSIPDRFSAQQFSDYHSELNMSSLELGDSALYFCASSLARGLGETQYFGPGTRLLVL.